Detailed here is one T cell receptor (beta chain). Its antigen is not identified. Additional DNA sequences in this sample encode the identical CDR3. This specimen belongs to a study of shared clonotypes between healthy human individuals. Study-wide context: Donors consisted of two women and three men between 18 and 49. Study observations and caveats: The naive CD4 repertoires of a few donors were compared, and approximately 4.7% of clonotypes were shared.

Every subset's genomic DNA went evenly onto several immunoSEQ plates. DNA at 200 ng, tens of thousands of T cell genomes, went into sorted-subset replicate PCRs. Libraries were prepared by immunoSEQ multiplex PCR; TCRdb keeps only in-frame clonotypes and omits some of them. The sample includes some 2,500,000 clones, 92% of them seen just once. The germline V and J ends were trimmed by 0 bases and 3 bases, with 6 bases remaining between them. The germline gives CDR1 SGHRS, CDR2 YFSETQ. This CDR3 has 13 residues. The source material was naive CD4+ T cells from PBMCs. Subset reported: CD45RA+ positively selected. This TCR derives from a man aged 18 to 29 in good health. Some clones in this sample may be carry-over from other donors' samples. The chain joins TRBV5-1 to TRBJ1-1; no reliable D call. DNA for the CDR3: TGCGCCAGCAGCTTGGGAGCGGACACTGAAGCTTTCTTT. It is translated as CASSLGADTEAFF.